The 11 T cell receptor beta chains presented below share a single source sample, sequenced in a study of blood T cells in healthy people across ages. For the second PCR, which ran for about 7 to 11 cycles, a sample-barcoded 5' primer and a J-beta primer mix were used. TCRdb reprocessed the 5' RACE reads via MiXCR and lists one record per CDR3 protein. Among roughly 570,000 distinct CDR3 sequences listed, 25% to 30% were seen once. Sequenced material: blood. The receptor set was obtained from a woman aged 70 to 79 in good health.

This clonotype was seen only a few times. The chain carries TRBV7-2 and TRBJ1-2; 10 bases are a match to TRBD1. V gave up 3 bases and J gave up 7 bases; unmatched junction bases: 8. CDR1 SGHTA and CDR2 FQGNSA come from the germline V gene. The CDR3 runs 15 residues. DNA for the CDR3: TGTGCCAGCAGCTTTAAAGGACAGGGGGGGGGTGGCTACACCTTC. Protein product: CASSFKGQGGGGYTF.

J is TRBJ1-2 and V is TRBV7-3, with D hard to call. This CDR3 contains 17 residues. CDR1 and CDR2 from the germline V gene are SGHTA and FQGTGA. The germline V and J ends were trimmed by 2 bases and 6 bases, with 22 bases remaining between them. CDR3 region: CASSLSPPTRGRNGYTF. Written as DNA, the CDR3 is TGTGCCAGCAGCTTATCTCCCCCCACACGGGGAAGGAATGGCTACACCTTC.

The chain combines TRBV20-1 with TRBJ2-5; tentatively, D is TRBD2 (6 bases). The CDR3 extends over 15 amino acids. CDR1 and CDR2 from the germline V gene are DFQATT and SNEGSKA (reference sequence). V lost 3 bases and J 3 bases, leaving 17 bases between the germline ends. The CDR3 DNA reads as TGCAGTGCTAGGCCGGCCGGGACTCCAAAAGAGACCCAGTACTTC. It translates to CSARPAGTPKETQYF.

V usage is TRBV5-1 and J usage is TRBJ2-5; 10 nucleotides match TRBD1. The CDR3 sequence is 15 residues long. Germline CDR1 SGHRS, CDR2 YFSETQ. Trimming took 3 bases from V and 5 from J; bases not matched to a gene: 7. DNA of the CDR3: TGCGCCAGCAGCTCTGGGACAGGGGCTATGGAGACCCAGTACTTC. Protein: CASSSGTGAMETQYF.

This clonotype was picked up a small number of times. The chain employs TRBV20-1 and TRBJ1-2; TRBD1 aligns across 8 bases. The CDR3 runs 15 residues. With 6 bases clipped from V and 3 bases from J, the junction kept 12 bases outside the gene matches. Germline V gene data show CDR1 as DFQATT and CDR2 as SNEGSKA (reference sequence). The chain's CDR3 is CSAPHQGALHYGYTF. The CDR3 nucleotides are TGCAGTGCCCCCCATCAGGGGGCCTTGCACTATGGCTACACCTTC.

The chain is built from TRBV5-1 and TRBJ1-1; TRBD1 is a possible D gene (5 bases). The germline V and J ends were trimmed by 3 bases and 2 bases, with 14 bases remaining between them. Germline assignment: CDR1 SGHRS and CDR2 YFSETQ. CDR3 length: 15 amino acids. The CDR3 region is CASSYQGSLNTEAFF. The DNA of the CDR3 is TGCGCCAGCAGCTACCAGGGCTCCTTAAACACTGAAGCTTTCTTT.

V gene TRBV7-2 combines with J gene TRBJ2-7; 7 positions agree with TRBD1. The CDR3 loop spans 15 amino acids. Germline V gene lookup returns CDR1 SGHTA and CDR2 FQGNSA. V gave up 5 bases and J gave up 0 bases; unmatched junction bases: 7. The chain's CDR3 is CASSIGTVSSYEQYF. CDR3 coding DNA: TGTGCCAGCAGCATAGGGACAGTCAGCTCCTACGAGCAGTACTTC.

V is TRBV7-9 and J is TRBJ2-5; 7 bases match TRBD1. The DNA matches TRBJ2-1 better at its end, which makes the J call doubtful. The CDR3 contains 14 residues. Germline assignment: CDR1 SEHNR and CDR2 FQNEAQ (reference sequence). The CDR3 here is CASSLLGQEDKQFF. The CDR3 nucleotides read TGTGCCAGCAGCTTACTTGGACAGGAGGATAAGCAGTTCTTC.

The table lists this clonotype with a few counts. The chain carries TRBV5-1 and TRBJ2-1; a weak D match, TRBD1 (6 bases). The ends were cut back, 4 bases at V and 2 bases at J, with 16 bases in the middle. This CDR3 is built from 16 residues. Germline CDR1 reads SGHRS; CDR2 reads YFSETQ. The CDR3 DNA reads TGCGCCAGCAGCACCCAACAGGGTATCACCTACAATGAGCAGTTCTTC. Its translation: CASSTQQGITYNEQFF.

The sample holds a few counts of this clonotype. The gene calls are TRBV6-1 and TRBJ2-7, with TRBD1 as a possible D gene (6 bases). Trimming cost V 6 bases and J 3 bases, with 12 bases left between them. In germline, CDR1 is MNHNS, CDR2 SASEGT. This CDR3 comprises 13 residues. CDR3 loop: CASRKDSHYEQYF. In DNA form, the CDR3 reads TGTGCCAGCAGGAAGGACAGTCACTACGAGCAGTACTTC.

This clonotype was detected only a few times. The chain links TRBV7-9 to TRBJ1-5; D perhaps matches TRBD1 (6 bases). CDR1 SEHNR and CDR2 FQNEAQ come from the germline V gene (reference sequence). Trimming took off 1 base at V and 6 bases at J, with 16 bases between the two ends. The CDR3 consists of 16 residues. The CDR3 region has the DNA TGTGCCAGCAGCTTAGTCGGGCAGGGGACGGCTCAGCCCCAGCATTTT. Translating gives CASSLVGQGTAQPQHF.